The next 24 T cell receptor beta chains were all read from a single sample in a study of early T cells in non-severe SARS-CoV-2 infection. TCRdb fed the 5' RACE reads into MiXCR, producing one record per CDR3 protein. The sample contains about 72,000 distinct CDR3 sequences, roughly a tenth of which appear only once. The source was whole blood, collected at baseline. Receptors originate from an adult who was a healthcare worker with PCR-confirmed SARS-CoV-2 infection or an uninfected control (not recorded which).

The rearrangement uses TRBV5-1 and TRBJ1-1; D is perhaps TRBD1 (6 bases). This CDR3 region has 15 residues. Germline V gene data show CDR1 as SGHRS and CDR2 as YFSETQ. The V and J ends lost 0 bases and 1 base respectively, with 10 bases between them. The CDR3 nucleotides are TGCGCCAGCAGCTTGGTGCAGGGGACGAACACTGAAGCTTTCTTT. Translating gives CASSLVQGTNTEAFF.

This clonotype was observed many times. This chain connects TRBV5-6 to TRBJ1-2; the match to TRBD1 covers 8 bases. The CDR3 totals 17 residues. V shed 0 bases and J 0 bases; nucleotides not matched to a gene: 7. Germline V gives CDR1 SGHDT, CDR2 YYEEEE. The DNA of the CDR3 is TGTGCCAGCAGCTTGGCCGCAGGGGGCGAAGCTAACTATGGCTACACCTTC. As protein: CASSLAAGGEANYGYTF.

This clonotype was counted at least ten times. The chain recombines TRBV4-3 with TRBJ1-2; D is perhaps TRBD1 (6 bases). The CDR3 has 14 amino acids. Trimming removed 0 bases from V and 9 bases from J, with 14 bases in between. In germline, CDR1 is LGHNA, CDR2 YSLEER. The CDR3 sequence: CASSQESQGRSYTF. CDR3 sequence (DNA): TGCGCCAGCAGCCAAGAGTCACAGGGTAGAAGCTACACCTTC.

The table lists this clonotype with many counts. The chain is built from TRBV5-5 and TRBJ1-1; the D is unclear. CDR3 length equals 12 residues. Trimming removed 4 bases from V and 1 base from J, with 5 bases in between. Germline V CDR1 and CDR2: SGHKS, YYEKEE (reference sequence). The CDR3 sequence: CASSPQNTEAFF. CDR3 sequence (DNA): TGTGCCAGCAGCCCGCAGAACACTGAAGCTTTCTTT.

The chain employs TRBV20-1 and TRBJ1-1; unclear D gene. Germline V gives CDR1 DFQATT, CDR2 SNEGSKA (reference sequence). This CDR3 region has 11 residues. V dropped 6 bases and J dropped 4 bases, with 9 bases sitting between them. This CDR3 reads CSALSTTEAFF. CDR3 in DNA: TGCAGTGCCCTATCGACCACTGAAGCTTTCTTT.

The chain couples TRBV10-3 to TRBJ1-2, with TRBD1 matching 8 bases. J lost 4 bases, V lost 4 bases, and 2 bases had no gene match. This CDR3 has 13 amino acids. The germline V gene encodes CDR1 ENHRY and CDR2 SYGVKD. The CDR3 DNA follows: TGTGCCATCAGTGGACAGGGGAGCTATGGCTACACCTTC. Translated: CAISGQGSYGYTF.

In its sample, this clonotype was seen a few times. The CDR3 bases are TGTGCCACCAGTGATTGGACAGGGAACCAAGCTTTCTTT. Its translation: CATSDWTGNQAFF. The chain joins TRBV24-1 to TRBJ1-1; 8 nucleotides line up with TRBD1. Germline CDR1 KGHDR, CDR2 SFDVKD. CDR3 length: 13 amino acids. With 2 bases clipped from V and 9 bases from J, the junction kept 4 bases outside the gene matches.

This clonotype was picked up a small number of times. The rearrangement joins TRBV7-2 to TRBJ2-3; 12 nucleotides line up with TRBD2. V gave up 4 bases and J gave up 4 bases; unmatched junction bases: 3. This CDR3 is 15 amino acids long. The V gene's germline CDR1 is SGHTA and CDR2 FQGNSA. CDR3 amino acids: CASSSSGGVSDTQYF. Written as DNA, the CDR3 is TGTGCCAGCAGCTCTAGCGGGGGGGTGTCAGATACGCAGTATTTT.

The chain carries TRBV6-6 and TRBJ1-5, with no clear D. Trimming pared 5 bases from V and 7 bases from J, leaving 21 bases between. The CDR3 extends over 16 amino acids. The germline gives CDR1 MNHNY, CDR2 SVGAGI (reference sequence). CDR3 sequence: CASSPHQLRFSQPQHF. The CDR3 DNA reads as TGTGCCAGCAGTCCACACCAATTGCGTTTCAGCCAGCCCCAGCATTTT.

This clonotype was seen a few times. J is TRBJ2-2 and V is TRBV7-6; the D gene could be TRBD1 or TRBD2 (6 bases each). The V end lost 5 bases, the J end lost 4 bases, and 23 bases lay between the germline ends. The CDR3 contains 18 residues. The germline gives CDR1 SGHVS, CDR2 FNYEAQ. The CDR3 here is CASSAGHRTEGFTGELFF. The DNA for the CDR3 is TGTGCCAGCAGCGCGGGACACCGCACCGAGGGGTTCACCGGGGAGCTGTTTTTT.

The V and J genes are TRBV7-2 and TRBJ1-1, with a weak D call TRBD1 (6 bases). The CDR3 totals 16 residues. V lost 1 base to trimming and J lost 4 bases, with 16 bases between them. Germline CDR1 is SGHTA and CDR2 is FQGNSA. Here the CDR3 DNA reads TGTGCCAGCAGCTTAGATGGGGGCTTTCAGGGCACTGAAGCTTTCTTT. The encoded protein is CASSLDGGFQGTEAFF.

V and J are TRBV3-1 and TRBJ1-1; no definite D call. Germline V gene lookup returns CDR1 LGHDT and CDR2 YNNKEL (reference sequence). Between the trimmed V and J ends, which lost 1 base and 3 bases, there was a span of 12 bases. CDR3 length: 15 amino acids. The CDR3 region has the DNA TGTGCCAGCAGCCAAGGTAGCCAGTTGTACACTGAAGCTTTCTTT. Translation gives CASSQGSQLYTEAFF.

This clonotype showed up many times. The chain couples TRBV24-1 to TRBJ2-3; D is ambiguous. The V gene lost 4 bases and the J gene lost 5 bases, with 12 bases spanning the gap. CDR3 size: 14 residues. The germline CDR1 and CDR2 sequences are KGHDR and SFDVKD. CDR3 amino acids: CATSDPRIRDTQYF. In DNA, the CDR3 is TGTGCCACCAGTGACCCCCGGATCAGAGATACGCAGTATTTT.

This clonotype has more than one count but fewer than ten. The chain recombines TRBV5-6 with TRBJ1-2, with D tentatively TRBD1 (6 bases). Trimming cost V 0 bases and J 4 bases, with 19 bases left between them. Germline loops: CDR1 SGHDT, CDR2 YYEEEE. The CDR3 runs to 17 residues. CDR3 nucleotides: TGTGCCAGCAGCTTGGCCCGTCGACAGGATTCCCTCTATGGCTACACCTTC. It is translated as CASSLARRQDSLYGYTF. The full variable domain, completed using reference TRBV5-6 and TRBJ1-2, is DAGVTQSPTHLIKTRGQQVTLRCSPKSGHDTVSWYQQALGQGPQFIFQYYEEEERQRGNFPDRFSGHQFPNYSSELNVNALLLGDSALYLCASSLARRQDSLYGYTFGSGTRLTVV.

This chain joins TRBV6-6 and TRBJ1-1, with TRBD1 matching over 7 bases. The V segment lost 5 bases and the J segment 1 base; nucleotides outside the gene matches: 4. The CDR3 has 14 amino acids. Germline CDR1 reads MNHNY; CDR2 reads SVGAGI (reference sequence). In DNA form, the CDR3 reads TGTGCCAGCAGTATTCAGGGGGGGAACACTGAAGCTTTCTTT. Its translation: CASSIQGGNTEAFF.

This clonotype was seen more than once but under ten times. The rearrangement uses TRBV12-5 and TRBJ1-1; D remains unclear. V was pared by 4 bases and J by 5 bases, with 11 bases between. The V gene's germline CDR1 is LGHNT and CDR2 FRNRAP. The CDR3 length is 13 residues. The CDR3 protein is CASGWIGGTEAFF. CDR3 DNA sequence: TGTGCTAGTGGTTGGATTGGTGGGACTGAAGCTTTCTTT.

The rearrangement links TRBV19 to TRBJ2-7; 11 positions agree with TRBD2. The CDR3 is made up of 17 amino acids. Germline V CDR1 and CDR2: LNHDA, SQIVND (reference sequence). V lost 5 bases and J lost 0; bases outside the gene matches: 9. The CDR3 bases are TGTGCCAGTAGTTCGGCTAGCGGGGGGCCCAGCTCCTACGAGCAGTACTTC. Translating gives CASSSASGGPSSYEQYF.

This clonotype appeared a few times. The chain uses TRBV11-3 and TRBJ2-6; the match to TRBD2 covers 8 bases. Germline assignment: CDR1 SGHNT and CDR2 YENEEA. The CDR3 runs 18 residues. V was pared by 1 base and J by 0 bases, with 5 bases of the junction left unmatched. Here the CDR3 DNA reads TGTGCCAGCAGCTTAGGCCCAGGGACTAGCTCTGGGGCCAACGTCCTGACTTTC. Its translation: CASSLGPGTSSGANVLTF.

This clonotype was counted ten times or more. This sequence joins TRBV2 and TRBJ2-3; 8 nucleotides agree with TRBD2. The V gene's germline CDR1 is SNHLY and CDR2 FYNNEI. The CDR3 covers 15 residues. Losses at the gene ends were 7 bases for V and 2 bases for J; bases not matched to a gene: 8. CDR3 amino acids: CASTPAGGATDTQYF. DNA of the CDR3: TGTGCCAGCACTCCGGCCGGGGGGGCCACAGATACGCAGTATTTT.

This clonotype was observed a few times. The V and J genes are TRBV3-1 and TRBJ2-1; TRBD1 might be the D (5 bases). In germline, CDR1 is LGHDT, CDR2 YNNKEL (reference sequence). The CDR3 extends over 16 amino acids. Trimming took 4 bases from V and 4 from J, leaving 17 bases between them. The CDR3 spells CASSPYSTETYNEQFF. CDR3 coding DNA: TGTGCCAGCAGCCCATACTCGACAGAGACATACAATGAGCAGTTCTTC.

The V and J genes are TRBV6-6 and TRBJ1-1; 7 bases are shared with TRBD1. This CDR3 has 11 residues. Germline V CDR1 and CDR2: MNHNY, SVGAGI (reference sequence). The ends lost 8 bases at V and 7 bases at J; junction bases unmatched: 4. The CDR3 nucleotides are TGTGCCAGCGTAGGGGGCCGTGAAGCTTTCTTT. Its protein is CASVGGREAFF.

This clonotype was seen more than once but under ten times. The chain has TRBV18 and TRBJ1-6; a possible D gene is TRBD1 (5 bases). V was trimmed by 4 bases and J by 5 bases, leaving 12 bases between them. The CDR3 loop spans 15 amino acids. From germline, CDR1 is KGHSH and CDR2 LQKENI. In DNA, the CDR3 is TGTGCCAGCTCACGACAACCGGGACATAATTCACCCCTCCACTTT. Protein sequence: CASSRQPGHNSPLHF.

This clonotype has only one observation. This may be a read error, as it is one base from a much larger clone. The CDR3 DNA reads TGTGCCAGCAGCGGGGGGGTGGAGGAAGATACGCAGTATTTT. This translates into CASSGGVEEDTQYF. The chain recombines TRBV12-3 or TRBV12-4 with TRBJ2-3; 8 bases are shared with TRBD2. With 6 bases clipped from V and 5 bases from J, the junction kept 7 bases outside the gene matches. This CDR3 is 14 amino acids long.

The rearrangement joins TRBV7-9 to TRBJ1-1; no clear D. Germline values: CDR1 SEHNR, CDR2 FQNEAQ (reference sequence). CDR3 length equals 17 residues. Trimming took 1 base from V and 0 from J, leaving 15 bases between them. In nucleotides, the CDR3 is TGTGCCAGCAGCTTAGTTTCGGGGTTTCCGTTGAACACTGAAGCTTTCTTT. It specifies CASSLVSGFPLNTEAFF. The complete variable domain, with remaining parts taken from reference TRBV7-9 and TRBJ1-1, reads DTGVSQNPRHKITKRGQNVTFRCDPISEHNRLYWYRQTLGQGPEFLTYFQNEAQLEKSRLLSDRFSAERPKGSFSTLEIQRTEQGDSAMYLCASSLVSGFPLNTEAFFGQGTRLTVV.